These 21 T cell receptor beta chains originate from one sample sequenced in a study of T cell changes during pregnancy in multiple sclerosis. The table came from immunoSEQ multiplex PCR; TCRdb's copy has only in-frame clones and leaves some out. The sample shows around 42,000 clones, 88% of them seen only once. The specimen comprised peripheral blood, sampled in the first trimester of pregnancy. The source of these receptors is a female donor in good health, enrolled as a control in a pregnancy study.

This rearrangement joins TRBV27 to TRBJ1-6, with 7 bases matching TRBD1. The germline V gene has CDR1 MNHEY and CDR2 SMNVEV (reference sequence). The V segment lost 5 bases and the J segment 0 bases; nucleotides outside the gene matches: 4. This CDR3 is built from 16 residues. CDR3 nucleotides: TGTGCCAGCAGTCTACAGGGGAGCTCCTATAATTCACCCCTCCACTTT. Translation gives CASSLQGSSYNSPLHF.

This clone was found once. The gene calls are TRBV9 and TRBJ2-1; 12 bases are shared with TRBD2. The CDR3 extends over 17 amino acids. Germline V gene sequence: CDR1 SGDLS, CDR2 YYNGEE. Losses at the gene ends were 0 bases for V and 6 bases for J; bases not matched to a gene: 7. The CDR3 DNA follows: TGTGCCAGCAGCGTAGCTCTAGCGGGGGGGAGGGTCAATGAGCAGTTCTTC. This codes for CASSVALAGGRVNEQFF.

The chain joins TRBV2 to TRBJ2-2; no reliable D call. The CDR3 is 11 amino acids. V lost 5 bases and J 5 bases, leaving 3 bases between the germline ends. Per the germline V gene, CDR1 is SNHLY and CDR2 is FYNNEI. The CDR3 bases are TGTGCCAGCAGTTCTACCGGGGAGCTGTTTTTT. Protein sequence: CASSSTGELFF. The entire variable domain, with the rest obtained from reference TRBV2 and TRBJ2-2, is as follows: EPEVTQTPSHQVTQMGQEVILRCVPISNHLYFYWYRQILGQKVEFLVSFYNNEISEKSEIFDDQFSVERPDGSNFTLKIRSTKLEDSAMYFCASSSTGELFFGEGSRLTVL.

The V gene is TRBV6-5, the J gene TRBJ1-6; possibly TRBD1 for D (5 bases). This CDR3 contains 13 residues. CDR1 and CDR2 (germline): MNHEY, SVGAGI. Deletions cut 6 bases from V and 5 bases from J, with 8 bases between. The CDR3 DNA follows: TGTGCCAGCAGCCGGGGGGATAATTCACCCCTCCACTTT. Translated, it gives CASSRGDNSPLHF.

CDR3 bases: TGTGCCAGCAGTATCGGACCGGGGTTAAACCAAGAGACCCAGTACTTC. It yields the protein CASSIGPGLNQETQYF. The chain is built from TRBV7-3 and TRBJ2-5; tentatively, D is TRBD2 (5 bases). The CDR3 contains 16 residues. Germline assignment: CDR1 SGHTA and CDR2 FQGTGA. V was trimmed by 6 bases and J by 0 bases, leaving 17 bases between them. Using reference TRBV7-3 and TRBJ2-5 for the parts outside the CDR3, the full variable domain is GAGVSQTPSNKVTEKGKYVELRCDPISGHTALYWYRQSLGQGPEFLIYFQGTGAADDSGLPNDRFFAVRPEGSVSTLKIQRTERGDSAVYLCASSIGPGLNQETQYFGPGTRLLVL.

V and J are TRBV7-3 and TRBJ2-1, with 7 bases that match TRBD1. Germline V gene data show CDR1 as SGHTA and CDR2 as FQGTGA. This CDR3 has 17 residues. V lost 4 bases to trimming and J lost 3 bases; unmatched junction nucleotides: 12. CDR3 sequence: CASSSSVGGSLYNEQFF. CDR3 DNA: TGTGCCAGCAGCTCCTCGGTAGGGGGCAGCCTCTACAATGAGCAGTTCTTC.

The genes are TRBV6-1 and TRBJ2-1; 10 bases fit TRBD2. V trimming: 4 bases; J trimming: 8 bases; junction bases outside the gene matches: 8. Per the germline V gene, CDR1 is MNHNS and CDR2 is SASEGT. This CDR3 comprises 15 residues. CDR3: CASSVKAGGPDEQFF. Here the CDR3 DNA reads TGTGCCAGCAGTGTCAAAGCGGGAGGGCCCGATGAGCAGTTCTTC.

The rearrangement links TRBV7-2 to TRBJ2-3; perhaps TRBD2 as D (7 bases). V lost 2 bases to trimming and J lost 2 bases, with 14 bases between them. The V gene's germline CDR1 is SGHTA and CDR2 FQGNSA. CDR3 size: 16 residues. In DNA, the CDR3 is TGTGCCAGCAGCTTACTACGGGGGGCCCCCACAGATACGCAGTATTTT. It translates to CASSLLRGAPTDTQYF.

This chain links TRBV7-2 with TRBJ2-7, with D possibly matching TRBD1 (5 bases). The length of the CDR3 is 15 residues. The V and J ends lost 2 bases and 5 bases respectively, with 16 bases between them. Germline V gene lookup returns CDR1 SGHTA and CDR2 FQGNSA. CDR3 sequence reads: CASSLQGSFADEQYF. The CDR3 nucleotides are TGTGCCAGCAGCTTACAGGGCTCCTTCGCGGACGAGCAGTACTTC.

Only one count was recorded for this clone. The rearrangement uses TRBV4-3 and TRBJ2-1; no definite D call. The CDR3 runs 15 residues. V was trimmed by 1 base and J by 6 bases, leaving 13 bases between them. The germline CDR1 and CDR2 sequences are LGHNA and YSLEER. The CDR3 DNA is TGCGCCAGCAGCCAAGTACGGGTCCCAACCAATGAGCAGTTCTTC. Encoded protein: CASSQVRVPTNEQFF.

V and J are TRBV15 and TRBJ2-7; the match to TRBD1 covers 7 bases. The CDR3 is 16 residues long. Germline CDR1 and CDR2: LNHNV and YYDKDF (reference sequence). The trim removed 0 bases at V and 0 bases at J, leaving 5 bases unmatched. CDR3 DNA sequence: TGTGCCACCAGCAGAGACGTGGGGGACAGCTCCTACGAGCAGTACTTC. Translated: CATSRDVGDSSYEQYF.

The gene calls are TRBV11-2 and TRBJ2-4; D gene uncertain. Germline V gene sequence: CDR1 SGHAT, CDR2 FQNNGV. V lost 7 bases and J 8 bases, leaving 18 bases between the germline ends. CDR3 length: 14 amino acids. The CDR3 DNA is TGTGCCAGCAACCCTACCATGGAGCAACACATTCAGTACTTC. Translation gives CASNPTMEQHIQYF.

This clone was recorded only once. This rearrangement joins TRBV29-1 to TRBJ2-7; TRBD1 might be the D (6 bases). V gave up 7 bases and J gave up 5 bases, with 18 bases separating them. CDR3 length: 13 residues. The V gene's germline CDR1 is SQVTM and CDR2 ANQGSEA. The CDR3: CSAATGLGDEQYF. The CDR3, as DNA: TGCAGCGCCGCGACAGGTCTTGGGGACGAGCAGTACTTC.

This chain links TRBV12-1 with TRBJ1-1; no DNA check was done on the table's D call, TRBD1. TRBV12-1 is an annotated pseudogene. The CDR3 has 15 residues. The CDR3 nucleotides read TGTGCCAGCAGCTTTGAACGGCAGGTCAACACTGAAGCTTTCTTT. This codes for CASSFERQVNTEAFF.

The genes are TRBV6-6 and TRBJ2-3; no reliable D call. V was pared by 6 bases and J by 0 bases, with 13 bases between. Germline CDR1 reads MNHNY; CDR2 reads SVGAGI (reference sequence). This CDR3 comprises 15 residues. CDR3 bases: TGTGCCAGCAGCTCTAGACTTCCTAGCACAGATACGCAGTATTTT. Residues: CASSSRLPSTDTQYF.

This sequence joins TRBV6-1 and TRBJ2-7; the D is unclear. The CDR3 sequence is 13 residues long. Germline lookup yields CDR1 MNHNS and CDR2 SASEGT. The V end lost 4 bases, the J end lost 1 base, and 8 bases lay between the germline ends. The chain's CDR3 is CASSVSSSYEQYF. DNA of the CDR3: TGTGCCAGCAGTGTTTCCAGTTCCTACGAGCAGTACTTC.

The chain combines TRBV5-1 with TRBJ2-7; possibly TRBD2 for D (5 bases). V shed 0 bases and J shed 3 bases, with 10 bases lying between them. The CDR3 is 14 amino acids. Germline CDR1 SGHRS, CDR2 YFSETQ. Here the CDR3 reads CASSLGGDYYEQYF. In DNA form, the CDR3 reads TGCGCCAGCAGCTTGGGGGGTGACTACTACGAGCAGTACTTC.

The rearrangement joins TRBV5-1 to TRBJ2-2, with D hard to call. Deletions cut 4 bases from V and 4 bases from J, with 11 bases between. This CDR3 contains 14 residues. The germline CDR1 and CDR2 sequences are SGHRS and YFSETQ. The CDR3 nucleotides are TGCGCCAGCAGCCCCCACCTCGGCACCGGGGAGCTGTTTTTT. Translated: CASSPHLGTGELFF.

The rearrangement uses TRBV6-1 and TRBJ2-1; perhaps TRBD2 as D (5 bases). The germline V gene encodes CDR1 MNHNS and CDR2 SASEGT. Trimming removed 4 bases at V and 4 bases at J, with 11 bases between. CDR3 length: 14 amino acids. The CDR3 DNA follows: TGTGCCAGCAGTGTAGGAGGTTTTTACAATGAGCAGTTCTTC. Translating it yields CASSVGGFYNEQFF.

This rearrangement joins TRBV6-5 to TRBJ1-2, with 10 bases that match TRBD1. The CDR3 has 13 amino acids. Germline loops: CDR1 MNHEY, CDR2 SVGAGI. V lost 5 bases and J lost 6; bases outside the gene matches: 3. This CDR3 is CASSTGQGDGYTF. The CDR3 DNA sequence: TGTGCCAGCAGTACTGGACAGGGGGATGGCTACACCTTC.

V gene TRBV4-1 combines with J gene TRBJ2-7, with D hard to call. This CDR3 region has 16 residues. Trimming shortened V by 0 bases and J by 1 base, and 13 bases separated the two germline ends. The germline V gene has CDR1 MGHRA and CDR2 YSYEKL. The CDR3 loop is CASSQDGQAASYEQYF. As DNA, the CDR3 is TGCGCCAGCAGCCAAGATGGTCAGGCTGCATCCTACGAGCAGTACTTC.